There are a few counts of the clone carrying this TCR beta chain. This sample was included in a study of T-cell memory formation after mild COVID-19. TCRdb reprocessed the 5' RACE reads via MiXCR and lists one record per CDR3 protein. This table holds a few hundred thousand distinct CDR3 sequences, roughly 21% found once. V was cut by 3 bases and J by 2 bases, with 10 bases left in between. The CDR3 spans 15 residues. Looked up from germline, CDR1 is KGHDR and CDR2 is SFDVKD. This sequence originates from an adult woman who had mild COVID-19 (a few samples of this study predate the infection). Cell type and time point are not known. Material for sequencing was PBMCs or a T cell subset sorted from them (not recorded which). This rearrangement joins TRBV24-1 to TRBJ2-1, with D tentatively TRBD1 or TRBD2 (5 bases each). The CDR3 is CATSDGGITYNEQFF. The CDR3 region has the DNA TGTGCCACCAGTGATGGGGGTATCACCTACAATGAGCAGTTCTTC.